These 8 T cell receptor beta chains came from one sample sequenced in a study of cytomegalovirus exposure and HLA in healthy donors. The PCR had 60 Vbeta and 13 Jbeta primers. Only in-frame clones appear in the TCRdb table, and some are missing; sequencing was by immunoSEQ multiplex PCR. The sample yields about 120,000 clones, roughly 79% seen once. Sequenced: PBMCs. Receptor source: a woman in her twenties or thirties in good health and CMV-seronegative.

The chain recombines TRBV11-2 with TRBJ2-7; 11 nucleotides agree with TRBD2. Germline trimming cut 5 bases from V and 6 bases from J; bases unmatched to any gene: 6. The CDR3 has 14 amino acids. The germline V gene has CDR1 SGHAT and CDR2 FQNNGV. CDR3 nucleotide sequence: TGTGCCAGCAGCACACTAGCGGGAGATATCGAGCAGTACTTC. Protein product: CASSTLAGDIEQYF.

The chain uses TRBV29-1 and TRBJ2-2; TRBD1 matches at 9 bases. The CDR3 contains 14 residues. The germline gives CDR1 SQVTM, CDR2 ANQGSEA. V gave up 6 bases and J gave up 2 bases; unmatched junction bases: 4. DNA for the CDR3: TGCAGCGTCAGGGGACAGGGAAACACCGGGGAGCTGTTTTTT. It specifies CSVRGQGNTGELFF.

CDR3 loop: CASSLSQDTEAFF. In DNA, the CDR3 is TGTGCCAGCAGCTTATCACAGGACACTGAAGCTTTCTTT. The chain combines TRBV7-2 with TRBJ1-1; D is possibly TRBD1 (5 bases). Trimming cost V 2 bases and J 3 bases, with 7 bases left between them. CDR3 length: 13 amino acids. Germline CDR1 reads SGHTA; CDR2 reads FQGNSA.

The chain uses TRBV30 and TRBJ2-7, with 11 bases identical to TRBD2. Germline loops: CDR1 GTSNPN, CDR2 SVGIG (reference sequence). This CDR3 has 15 residues. After removal of 0 bases from V and 3 bases from J, the junction contained 4 bases not matched to a gene. The CDR3 is CAWSVPLAGVYEQYF. Here the CDR3 DNA reads TGTGCCTGGAGTGTACCACTAGCGGGAGTCTACGAGCAGTACTTC. Looking up the rest from reference TRBV30 and TRBJ2-7 gives the full variable domain: SQTIHQWPATLVQPVGSPLSLECTVEGTSNPNLYWYRQAAGRGLQLLFYSVGIGQISSEVPQNLSASRPQDRQFILSSKKLLLSDSGFYLCAWSVPLAGVYEQYFGPGTRLTVT.

This clone was seen only a few times. CDR3 nucleotides: TGTGCCAGCAGCTTAGGGGGGCCCCACTCCTACGAGCAGTACTTC. Translating it yields CASSLGGPHSYEQYF. The chain links TRBV7-2 to TRBJ2-7, with TRBD1 as a possible D gene (6 bases). This CDR3 region has 15 residues. Germline V lookup: CDR1 SGHTA, CDR2 FQGNSA. V lost 1 base, J lost 0 bases, and 10 bases lay in between.

This chain connects TRBV6-5 to TRBJ2-3; TRBD2 aligns across 10 bases. Germline loops: CDR1 MNHEY, CDR2 SVGAGI. V lost 8 bases to trimming and J lost 6 bases; unmatched junction nucleotides: 11. CDR3 length: 15 residues. The CDR3 spells CASARAGGAVDTQYF. The CDR3 DNA sequence: TGTGCCAGCGCCAGAGCGGGAGGGGCCGTTGATACGCAGTATTTT.

This sequence joins TRBV7-3 and TRBJ2-3; 7 bases fit TRBD2. Germline assignment: CDR1 SGHTA and CDR2 FQGTGA. Trimming took 5 bases from V and 0 from J; bases not matched to a gene: 5. CDR3 size: 15 residues. The CDR3 nucleotides read TGTGCCAGCAGCCCCGCTAGCGGTAGCACAGATACGCAGTATTTT. Residues: CASSPASGSTDTQYF.

This clone was seen a single time. This rearrangement joins TRBV4-1 to TRBJ2-1; 7 bases are a match to TRBD2. V shed 0 bases and J 12 bases; nucleotides not matched to a gene: 11. Germline CDR1 and CDR2: MGHRA and YSYEKL. CDR3 length equals 15 residues. As DNA, the CDR3 is TGCGCCAGCAGCCAAGAGTTGGGCGGGAGAGGTTCGCAGTTCTTC. Amino acid sequence: CASSQELGGRGSQFF.